Reported below is one T cell receptor (beta chain). Its target is unknown. The sample is drawn from a study of CD8 T cells in ankylosing spondylitis. Study-level results: Some motif variants had been reported before (in reactive arthritis synovial fluid and blood). A TCR beta motif of fewer than ten highly homologous variants seemed to mark ankylosing spondylitis blood.

Making the TCR beta libraries involved quantitative 5'-RACE with molecular barcodes. TCRdb passed the 5' RACE reads through MiXCR, listing each CDR3 protein once. The sample shows about 240,000 distinct CDR3 sequences, 8% to 11% of them seen only once. Trimming took off 6 bases at V and 2 bases at J, with 11 bases between the two ends. The CDR3 is 14 residues long. The V gene's germline CDR1 is ENHRY and CDR2 SYGVKD. Sequencing was done on a sample of blood, either unsorted or a sorted T cell fraction (not recorded which). This rearrangement joins TRBV10-3 to TRBJ1-3; no clear D gene. The receptor comes from a male donor with ankylosing spondylitis or in good health (not recorded which). CDR3 DNA sequence: TGTGCCATCAGAGGGAACGGAACTGGAAACACCATATATTTT. It is translated as CAIRGNGTGNTIYF.